The source of this T cell receptor beta chain is a study of blood T cell repertoires in COVID-19. Across the study: The United States, Italy and Spain supplied acute and convalescent COVID-19 samples. The analysed material was cDNA or gDNA that came from T cells, B-cell-depleted T cells, or PBMCs.

Trimming took 6 bases from V and 6 from J, leaving 8 bases between them. The CDR3 covers 11 residues. This clone showed up just once. Original handling: Amplification of reference gene primers provided the estimated nucleated cell counts. TCRdb keeps only in-frame clones here, not all; method: immunoSEQ multiplex PCR. D and trimming were read from the DNA, whereas the V and J calls and clone size are those reported in that table. The sample carries 250,000 to 400,000 clones, roughly 84% recorded once. The receptor comes from a man aged 50-60 years with active or convalescent COVID-19. The sequenced sample consisted of peripheral blood. The genes are TRBV12-3 or TRBV12-4 and TRBJ1-2; no clear D gene. The CDR3 spells CASSQIDGYTF. CDR3 coding DNA: TGTGCCAGCAGCCAAATAGATGGCTACACCTTC.